The clone carrying this T cell receptor (beta chain) was observed many times. Its cognate antigen is unknown. A library of TCRbeta sequences, prepared with unique molecular identifiers, was generated. Each CDR3 protein is one row after TCRdb ran MiXCR on the PCR reads. The data show some 300,000 distinct CDR3 sequences, approximately 7.3% seen once. V lost 5 bases to trimming and J lost 3 bases; unmatched junction nucleotides: 9. The CDR3 sequence is 15 residues long. Germline CDR1 reads SEHNR; CDR2 reads FQNEAQ (reference sequence). The sample belongs to a study of T-cell reconstitution after alpha-beta-depleted transplantation in children. Study-wide results and limits: The study reportedly traced alpha-beta T cells about two months after transplant to several hundred expanded graft clones. Surviving recipient cells, namely T cells and thymic progenitors, were the source of high day-60 TCRbeta diversity in some patients. From newly produced T cells came most of the T-cell counts and diversity one year after transplant.

This TCR derives from a female patient between 2 and 10 years old who had a stem cell transplant for Fanconi anemia, so the T cells may come from the graft donor. The source was peripheral blood, collected 360 days after TCRalphabeta/CD19-depleted stem cell transplant. The chain links TRBV7-9 to TRBJ2-7; TRBD2 aligns across 8 bases. This chain's CDR3 is CASSVGAGAFYEQYF. The DNA for the CDR3 is TGTGCCAGCAGCGTAGGAGCGGGGGCCTTCTACGAGCAGTACTTC. Based on the CDR3 plus reference TRBV7-9 and TRBJ2-7, the full variable domain is DTGVSQNPRHKITKRGQNVTFRCDPISEHNRLYWYRQTLGQGPEFLTYFQNEAQLEKSRLLSDRFSAERPKGSFSTLEIQRTEQGDSAMYLCASSVGAGAFYEQYFGPGTRLTVT.